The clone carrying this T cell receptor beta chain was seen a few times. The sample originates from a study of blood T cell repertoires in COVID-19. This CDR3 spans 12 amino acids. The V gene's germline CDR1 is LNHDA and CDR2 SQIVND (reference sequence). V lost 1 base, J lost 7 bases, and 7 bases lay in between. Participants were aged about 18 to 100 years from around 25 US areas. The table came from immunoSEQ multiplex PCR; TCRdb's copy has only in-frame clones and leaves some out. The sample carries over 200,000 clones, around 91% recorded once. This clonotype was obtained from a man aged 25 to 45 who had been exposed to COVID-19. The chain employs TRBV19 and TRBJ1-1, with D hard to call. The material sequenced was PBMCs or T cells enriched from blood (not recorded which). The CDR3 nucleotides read TGTGCCAGTAGTATAGGGGCGGGTGAAGCTTTCTTT. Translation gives CASSIGAGEAFF. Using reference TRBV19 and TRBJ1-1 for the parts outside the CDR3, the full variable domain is DGGITQSPKYLFRKEGQNVTLSCEQNLNHDAMYWYRQDPGQGLRLIYYSQIVNDFQKGDIAEGYSVSREKKESFPLTVTSAQKNPTAFYLCASSIGAGEAFFGQGTRLTVV.